This entry features one T cell receptor (beta chain) sequence. Antigen unknown. Trimming shortened V by 2 bases and J by 7 bases, and 14 bases separated the two germline ends. CDR3 size: 14 residues. Germline CDR1 KGHSH, CDR2 LQKENI. Time point defined: persistent/refractory GD, antithyroid drugs over 5 years with positive TRAb. PBMC RNA was the source of the TCR library. EDTA tubes held Nine milliliters of peripheral blood from each patient. Sequencing libraries for TCR beta were prepared with iRepertoire HTBI primers and Arm-PCR of CDR3 regions. TCRdb redid the calling of the multiplex PCR reads with MiXCR, one entry per CDR3 protein. The data show some 280,000 distinct CDR3 sequences, with roughly a fifth seen just once and around three fifths held by the top ten. These data come from a study of regulatory T cells in long-lasting Graves disease. General study points: Since the sample size was small, accuracy may have been reduced.

Sequenced here: peripheral blood mononuclear cells (PBMCs), sampled when the disease was refractory, from a patient treated with antithyroid drugs. The sequence was obtained from a female donor with Graves disease. This chain links TRBV18 with TRBJ1-1, with no clear D. CDR3: CASSPNDGSGEAFF. The CDR3 DNA follows: TGTGCCAGCTCACCAAACGACGGATCCGGTGAAGCTTTCTTT.